What follows are 5 T cell receptor beta chains derived from one specimen sequenced in a study of PD-1 blockade in classical Hodgkin lymphoma. TCRdb keeps only in-frame clones here, not all; method: immunoSEQ multiplex PCR. Seen here are 90,000 to 110,000 clones, roughly nine tenths observed once, and the top ten hold under 20%. Time point of the sample: cycle 4 day 1 (C4D1), after around six weeks of nivolumab. The patients all showed relapse after autologous stem cell transplantation, while their brentuximab vedotin exposure varied. Sequencing used peripheral blood mononuclear cells (PBMCs), obtained before the fourth cycle of nivolumab. These receptors all come from a human donor with classical Hodgkin lymphoma.

The chain has TRBV5-1 and TRBJ2-7, with a possible D match to TRBD1 (6 bases). CDR1 SGHRS and CDR2 YFSETQ come from the germline V gene. Between the trimmed V and J ends, which lost 6 bases and 1 base, there was a span of 11 bases. The CDR3 length is 13 residues. The CDR3 DNA follows: TGCGCCAGCACCGTGGACAGTTCCTACGAGCAGTACTTC. As protein: CASTVDSSYEQYF.

The CDR3 nucleotides read TGTGCCAGCAGCCCTGGAGGGGAAGAGACCCAGTACTTC. It translates to CASSPGGEETQYF. This chain joins TRBV7-2 and TRBJ2-5; D is possibly TRBD2 (6 bases). The V gene lost 5 bases and the J gene lost 3 bases, with 10 bases spanning the gap. Germline V CDR1 and CDR2: SGHTA, FQGNSA. The CDR3 is 13 residues long.

Here the CDR3 DNA reads TGTGCCAGCTCACCACCGCTGGAACGATACGGCTACACCTTC. Amino acids: CASSPPLERYGYTF. The V gene is TRBV18, the J gene TRBJ1-2, with D unresolved. The V gene lost 0 bases and the J gene lost 8 bases, with 13 bases spanning the gap. The germline V gene has CDR1 KGHSH and CDR2 LQKENI. The CDR3 totals 14 residues. The variable domain in full, completed from reference TRBV18 and TRBJ1-2, reads NAGVMQNPRHLVRRRGQEARLRCSPMKGHSHVYWYRQLPEEGLKFMVYLQKENIIDESGMPKERFSAEFPKEGPSILRIQQVVRGDSAAYFCASSPPLERYGYTFGSGTRLTVV.

The V call is TRBV5-6, the J call TRBJ1-4, with D tentatively TRBD1 (6 bases). Germline V gene sequence: CDR1 SGHDT, CDR2 YYEEEE. Trimming left V 3 bases short and J 3 bases short, with 9 bases between. The length of the CDR3 is 14 residues. CDR3 in amino acids: CASSSQGPNEKLFF. The CDR3 bases are TGTGCCAGCAGCTCACAGGGTCCTAATGAAAAACTGTTTTTT. The whole variable domain, remainder taken from reference TRBV5-6 and TRBJ1-4, is DAGVTQSPTHLIKTRGQQVTLRCSPKSGHDTVSWYQQALGQGPQFIFQYYEEEERQRGNFPDRFSGHQFPNYSSELNVNALLLGDSALYLCASSSQGPNEKLFFGSGTQLSVL.

The V gene is TRBV19, the J gene TRBJ2-7, with D possibly matching TRBD2 (6 bases). V was pared by 8 bases and J by 4 bases, with 24 bases between. The CDR3 totals 16 residues. Germline V lookup: CDR1 LNHDA, CDR2 SQIVND (reference sequence). CDR3 in DNA: TGTGCCAGTCGCCCTCGCGGGGCTTACTCCTCGTACGAGCAGTACTTC. Residues: CASRPRGAYSSYEQYF.